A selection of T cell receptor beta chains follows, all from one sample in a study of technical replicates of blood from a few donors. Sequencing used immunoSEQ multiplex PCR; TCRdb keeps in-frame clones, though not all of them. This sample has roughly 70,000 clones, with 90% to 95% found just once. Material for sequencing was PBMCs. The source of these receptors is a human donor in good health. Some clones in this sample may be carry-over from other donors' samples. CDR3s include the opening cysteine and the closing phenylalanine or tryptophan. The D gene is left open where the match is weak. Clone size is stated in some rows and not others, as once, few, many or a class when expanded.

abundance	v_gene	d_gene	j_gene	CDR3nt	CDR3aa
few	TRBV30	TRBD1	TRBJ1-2	TGTGCCTGGGAAAACAGGGGCTATGGCTACACCTTC	CAWENRGYGYTF
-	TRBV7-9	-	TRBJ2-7	TGTGCCAGCAGCTTAGACGGGAACTCCTACGAGCAGTACTTC	CASSLDGNSYEQYF
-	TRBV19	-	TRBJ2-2	TGTGCCAGTAGTAGAGAGGGGAGCACCGGGGAGCTGTTTTTT	CASSREGSTGELFF
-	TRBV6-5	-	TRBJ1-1	TGTGCCAGCAGTTACCAGGGGAACACTGAAGCTTTCTTT	CASSYQGNTEAFF
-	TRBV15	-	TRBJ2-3	TGTGCCACCAGGCGATTCGGAGATACGCAGTATTTT	CATRRFGDTQYF
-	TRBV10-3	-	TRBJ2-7	TGTGCCATCAGTTCAGGGGTGTACGAGCAGTACTTC	CAISSGVYEQYF
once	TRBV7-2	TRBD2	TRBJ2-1	TGTGCCAGCAGCCGGGGGGGCCGACCCTACAATGAGCAGTTCTTC	CASSRGGRPYNEQFF
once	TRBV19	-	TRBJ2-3	TGTGCCAGTAGGGACGGGGGGCGAGATACGCAGTATTTT	CASRDGGRDTQYF
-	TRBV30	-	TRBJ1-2	TGTGCCTGGACCCGAAGCCGGGAACCGGGCTACACCTTC	CAWTRSREPGYTF
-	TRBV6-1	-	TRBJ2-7	TGTGCCAGCGAGGGAAGGGAAGGGTACGAGCAGTACTTC	CASEGREGYEQYF
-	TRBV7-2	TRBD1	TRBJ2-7	TGTGCCAGCAGCTCGGACAGGGGGGTCTACGAGCAGTACTTC	CASSSDRGVYEQYF
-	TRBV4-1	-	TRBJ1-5	TGCGCCAGCAGCCAAGTAACGAACAGCCGCAATCAGCCCCAGCATTTT	CASSQVTNSRNQPQHF
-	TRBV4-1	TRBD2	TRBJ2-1	TGCGCCAGCAGCAGAGAGCGGGGGGGTCACAGCCCCCAAGACAATGAGCAGTTCTTC	CASSRERGGHSPQDNEQFF
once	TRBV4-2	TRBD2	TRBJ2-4	TGTGCCAGCAGCCATGGGACTAGCATGGCCAAAAACATTCAGTACTTC	CASSHGTSMAKNIQYF
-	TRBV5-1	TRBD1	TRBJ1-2	TGCGCCAGCAGCATTTTCGGACAGGGGAATGGCTACACCTTC	CASSIFGQGNGYTF
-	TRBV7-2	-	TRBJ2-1	TGTGCCAGCAGCGTCGTAGCGGCGTCAAACAATGAGCAGTTCTTC	CASSVVAASNNEQFF
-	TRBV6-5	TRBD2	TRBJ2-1	TGTGCCAGCAGTTTAGCGGGATGGAAAAATGAGCAGTTCTTC	CASSLAGWKNEQFF
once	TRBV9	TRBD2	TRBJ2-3	TGTGCCAGCGGGAGCGGGGTCGGATATACGCAGTATTTT	CASGSGVGYTQYF
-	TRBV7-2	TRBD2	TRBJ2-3	TGTGCCAGCAGCTTAGCGCCCGGGAGGGACGCAGCAGATACGCAGTATTTT	CASSLAPGRDAADTQYF
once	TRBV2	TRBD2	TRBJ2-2	TGTGCCAGCAGGTTAACTAGCGGAGGAGGGACCGGGGAGCTGTTTTTT	CASRLTSGGGTGELFF
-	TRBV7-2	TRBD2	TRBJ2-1	TGTGCCAGCAGCACCCCCGAAAAGCGGGGAAGTCGGTACAATGAGCAGTTCTTC	CASSTPEKRGSRYNEQFF
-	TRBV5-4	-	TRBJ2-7	TGTGCCAGCAGCGCAGATACGCAGTTCTCCTACGAGCAGTACTTC	CASSADTQFSYEQYF
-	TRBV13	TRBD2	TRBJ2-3	TGTGCCAGCAGCTTTTTAACGGGGGGGACGACAGATACGCAGTATTTT	CASSFLTGGTTDTQYF
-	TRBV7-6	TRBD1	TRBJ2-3	TGTGCCAGCAGCGTATCACAGGGGCTGGGCACAGATACGCAGTATTTT	CASSVSQGLGTDTQYF
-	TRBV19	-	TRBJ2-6	TGTGCCAGTAGTACTCGGTCTGGGGCCAACGTCCTGACTTTC	CASSTRSGANVLTF
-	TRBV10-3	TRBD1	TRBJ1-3	TGTGCCATCAGTGATCTGACAGGGATTAGAAACACCATATATTTT	CAISDLTGIRNTIYF
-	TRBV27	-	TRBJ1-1	TGTGCCAGCAGTTTTTCCCAGGGTGTCACTGAAGCTTTCTTT	CASSFSQGVTEAFF
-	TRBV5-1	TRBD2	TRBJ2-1	TGCGCCAGCAGCTTGAGGGGAGCGGGGGCCACGGCAAATGAGCAGTTCTTC	CASSLRGAGATANEQFF
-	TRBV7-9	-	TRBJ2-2	TGTGCCAGCAGCTTAGAGCCCATGGAGGTCGGGGAGCTGTTTTTT	CASSLEPMEVGELFF
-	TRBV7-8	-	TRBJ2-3	TGTGCCAGCAGCCCCCCCTTCGGGGGAATGTTCATAGATACGCAGTATTTT	CASSPPFGGMFIDTQYF
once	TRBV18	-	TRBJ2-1	TGTGCCAGCTCACCACCGACCGGGGTCCAATACAATGAGCAGTTCTTC	CASSPPTGVQYNEQFF
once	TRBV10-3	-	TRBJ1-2	TGTGCCATCAGTGAACAGGCCATCTACACCTTC	CAISEQAIYTF
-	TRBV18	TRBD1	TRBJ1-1	TGTGCCAGCTCACAGGACAGGGTTGACACTGAAGCTTTCTTT	CASSQDRVDTEAFF
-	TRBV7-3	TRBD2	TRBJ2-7	TGTGCCAGCAGCTTAGGCGCGGGGGGCCACTACGAGCAGTACTTC	CASSLGAGGHYEQYF
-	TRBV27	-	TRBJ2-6	TGTGCCAGCAGCGACACAGGGGCCAACGTCCTGACTTTC	CASSDTGANVLTF
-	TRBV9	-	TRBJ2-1	TGTGCCAGCAGCTCCTATATTTACAATGAGCAGTTCTTC	CASSSYIYNEQFF
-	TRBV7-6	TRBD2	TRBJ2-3	TGTGCCAGCAGCTTAGTGGCGGGAGGTCCAGATACGCAGTATTTT	CASSLVAGGPDTQYF
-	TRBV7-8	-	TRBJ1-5	TGTGCCAGCAGCTCACCATTTACGGGGGGCGGGCAGCCCCAGCATTTT	CASSSPFTGGGQPQHF
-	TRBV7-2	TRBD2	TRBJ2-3	TGTGCCAGCAGCTCAGGGACTAGCGGGAGGAGGGATACGCAGTATTTT	CASSSGTSGRRDTQYF
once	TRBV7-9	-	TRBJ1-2	TGTGCCAGCAGCGCAAACATTCACACCTTC	CASSANIHTF